Presented here are 25 T cell receptor beta chains from one specimen sequenced in a study of regulatory T cells in long-lasting Graves disease. As to time point: persistent/refractory GD, antithyroid drugs over 5 years with positive TRAb. After RNA was extracted from PBMCs, the TCR library was made from it. Arm-PCR with iRepertoire HTBI primers amplified the CDR3 regions for these TCR beta libraries. TCRdb re-derived calls from the multiplex PCR reads in MiXCR, one entry per CDR3 protein. The profile covers about 290,000 distinct CDR3 sequences, with around 21% appearing a single time and about 61% taken by the ten largest. Here the sequenced sample was peripheral blood mononuclear cells (PBMCs), taken when the disease was refractory, from a patient treated with antithyroid drugs. The receptors were sampled from a female donor with Graves disease.

V usage is TRBV7-9 and J usage is TRBJ1-2, with D hard to call. The V gene lost 1 base and the J gene lost 12 bases, with 27 bases spanning the gap. Germline assignment: CDR1 SEHNR and CDR2 FQNEAQ (reference sequence). This CDR3 comprises 17 residues. Written as DNA, the CDR3 is TGTGCCAGCAGCTTAGGGGAGTCCTATGGCTACAAACATCCGGACACCTTC. Its translation is CASSLGESYGYKHPDTF.

The J gene is TRBJ2-3, the V gene TRBV28; D may match TRBD1 or TRBD2 (5 bases each). Germline V gene lookup returns CDR1 MDHEN and CDR2 SYDVKM. The ends were cut back, 3 bases at V and 3 bases at J, with 19 bases in the middle. CDR3 length equals 17 residues. This CDR3 reads CASSLPDLSWGTDTQYF. The CDR3 DNA reads TGTGCCAGCAGTTTGCCAGACTTATCGTGGGGGACAGATACGCAGTATTTT.

The V and J genes are TRBV6-5 and TRBJ1-3; 7 nucleotides align to TRBD1. V was clipped by 4 bases and J by 3 bases; unmatched bases: 9. Looked up from germline, CDR1 is MNHEY and CDR2 is SVGAGI. The CDR3 covers 16 residues. CDR3 loop: CASSFSTGQDGNTIYF. In DNA form, the CDR3 reads TGTGCCAGCAGTTTTTCGACAGGGCAGGATGGAAACACCATATATTTT.

V usage is TRBV6-1 and J usage is TRBJ2-1; 7 positions agree with TRBD2. The V gene end was trimmed by 6 bases and the J gene end by 2 bases; junction bases not matched to a gene: 7. The CDR3 has 15 residues. From germline, CDR1 is MNHNS and CDR2 SASEGT. DNA for the CDR3: TGTGCCAGCAGCCCCCGCGGGGGTCCCTACAATGAGCAGTTCTTC. Translated: CASSPRGGPYNEQFF.

This clonotype was counted a few times. The chain recombines TRBV7-9 with TRBJ2-7, with D perhaps TRBD1 or TRBD2 (7 bases each). From germline, CDR1 is SEHNR and CDR2 FQNEAQ (reference sequence). V lost 11 bases and J 1 base, leaving 15 bases between the germline ends. The CDR3 runs 13 residues. The CDR3 DNA reads as TGTGCCCCAAGGGAGGGGGCGTCCTACGAGCAGTACTTC. It specifies CAPREGASYEQYF.

This clonotype has more than one count but fewer than ten. The chain joins TRBV27 to TRBJ1-2; no reliable D call. CDR1 MNHEY and CDR2 SMNVEV come from the germline V gene (reference sequence). The CDR3 extends over 14 amino acids. Trimming cost V 0 bases and J 5 bases, with 10 bases left between them. The CDR3 DNA follows: TGTGCCAGCAGTTTATCGGGCAGTGGTTATGGCTACACCTTC. This translates into CASSLSGSGYGYTF.

The CDR3 nucleotides read TGTGCCAGCAGCCAATTCGCTAGCGGCACAGATACGCAGTATTTT. Protein sequence: CASSQFASGTDTQYF. The gene calls are TRBV3-1 and TRBJ2-3; maybe TRBD2 (6 bases). Deletions cut 2 bases from V and 1 base from J, with 10 bases between. Germline loops: CDR1 LGHDT, CDR2 YNNKEL (reference sequence). The CDR3 sequence is 15 residues long.

This chain connects TRBV5-1 to TRBJ2-7, with 11 positions matching TRBD2. CDR1 is SGHRS, CDR2 YFSETQ, per germline. There are 16 residues in the CDR3. J was trimmed by 6 bases and V by 3 bases; bases with no gene match: 11. In DNA, the CDR3 is TGCGCCAGCAGCTCAGAACTAGCGGGAGACCGGGGCGAGCAGTACTTC. It codes for CASSSELAGDRGEQYF.

This clonotype was seen many times. The J gene is TRBJ2-7, the V gene TRBV10-3; D may correspond to TRBD1 or TRBD2 (6 bases each). CDR1 and CDR2 from the germline V gene are ENHRY and SYGVKD. The CDR3 has 16 amino acids. The germline V and J ends were trimmed by 0 bases and 0 bases, with 12 bases remaining between them. The CDR3 nucleotides read TGTGCCATCAGTGAGTCGAAGGGGGGTATCTCCTACGAGCAGTACTTC. Amino acids: CAISESKGGISYEQYF.

This clonotype was counted ten times or more. The genes are TRBV5-1 and TRBJ1-2; weak D call: TRBD1 (5 bases). Deletions cut 3 bases from V and 2 bases from J, with 11 bases between. The V gene's germline CDR1 is SGHRS and CDR2 YFSETQ. The CDR3 consists of 14 residues. The CDR3 DNA reads TGCGCCAGCAGCTGGGGCGGACTGAACTATGGCTACACCTTC. Translation gives CASSWGGLNYGYTF.

This clonotype was picked up a small number of times. This chain links TRBV20-1 with TRBJ2-7, with 7 bases fitting TRBD2. The CDR3 covers 13 residues. The germline gives CDR1 DFQATT, CDR2 SNEGSKA (reference sequence). Trimming took 6 bases from V and 3 from J; bases not matched to a gene: 8. The DNA for the CDR3 is TGCAGTGCCCCGCTAGCGGCGGGCTACGAGCAGTACTTC. Protein: CSAPLAAGYEQYF.

The chain recombines TRBV6-1 with TRBJ1-5; D is ambiguous. This CDR3 contains 13 residues. V lost 7 bases and J 0 bases, leaving 7 bases between the germline ends. Germline CDR1 and CDR2: MNHNS and SASEGT. The CDR3 sequence: CASTMYSNQPQHF. CDR3 nucleotides: TGTGCCAGCACCATGTATAGCAATCAGCCCCAGCATTTT.

This clonotype has at least ten counts. Its ends do not fully match the called genes, so a read error is possible. The chain has TRBV7-7 and TRBJ2-5; 8 bases map to TRBD1. The germline gives CDR1 SSHAT, CDR2 FNYEAQ (reference sequence). This CDR3 spans 15 amino acids. The CDR3 loop is CASSLERTGQETQYF. The DNA for the CDR3 is TGTGCTAGCAGCCTGGAGAGGACAGGGCAAGAGACCCAGTACTTC.

This clonotype occurred many times. This chain joins TRBV20-1 and TRBJ1-4; D remains ambiguous. The germline V gene encodes CDR1 DFQATT and CDR2 SNEGSKA (reference sequence). V lost 6 bases and J 3 bases, leaving 14 bases between the germline ends. The CDR3 contains 14 residues. CDR3 bases: TGCAGTGCCGCCATGGCAGGAGCTAATGAAAAACTGTTTTTT. Translating gives CSAAMAGANEKLFF.

There are many counts of this clonotype. The CDR3 sequence is CASSEKALLGEQYF. DNA for the CDR3: TGTGCCAGCAGTGAGAAGGCGCTCCTCGGGGAGCAGTACTTC. The chain has TRBV2 and TRBJ2-7; D is unresolved. Germline V gene sequence: CDR1 SNHLY, CDR2 FYNNEI. The CDR3 spans 14 residues. V was trimmed by 3 bases and J by 7 bases, leaving 16 bases between them.

The chain links TRBV27 to TRBJ1-1; D not certain. This CDR3 comprises 13 residues. Trimming took 0 bases from V and 12 from J, leaving 14 bases between them. The V gene's germline CDR1 is MNHEY and CDR2 SMNVEV (reference sequence). The CDR3 loop reads CASSLSVTEEPFF. CDR3 nucleotides: TGTGCCAGCAGTTTATCCGTGACTGAGGAACCTTTCTTT.

This clonotype has at least ten counts. The chain couples TRBV7-2 to TRBJ1-5; tentatively, D is TRBD1 (6 bases). With 5 bases removed from V and 3 bases from J, the gap between germline ends came to 14 bases. CDR3 length: 15 amino acids. Germline CDR1 is SGHTA and CDR2 is FQGNSA. Written as DNA, the CDR3 is TGTGCCAGCAGCCTCGAACAGGGACCCAATCAGCCCCAGCATTTT. Its translation is CASSLEQGPNQPQHF.

V and J are TRBV2 and TRBJ2-3; 9 bases map to TRBD2. Germline-derived CDR1 and CDR2 are SNHLY and FYNNEI. CDR3 length: 15 amino acids. V shed 4 bases and J 5 bases; nucleotides not matched to a gene: 7. CDR3: CASSGVAGAGDTQYF. The CDR3 DNA follows: TGTGCCAGCAGTGGGGTAGCGGGAGCGGGAGATACGCAGTATTTT.

This clonotype was counted many times. The chain carries TRBV11-2 and TRBJ2-7, with a weak D call TRBD1 (5 bases). CDR3 length: 12 residues. Germline values: CDR1 SGHAT, CDR2 FQNNGV. Deletions cut 5 bases from V and 4 bases from J, with 9 bases between. The CDR3 DNA sequence: TGTGCCAGCAGCACGCCAGGGTACGAGCAGTACTTC. It yields the protein CASSTPGYEQYF.

V usage is TRBV24-1 and J usage is TRBJ2-5; D is perhaps TRBD2 (5 bases). V was pared by 6 bases and J by 3 bases, with 10 bases between. Germline lookup yields CDR1 KGHDR and CDR2 SFDVKD. The CDR3 length is 13 residues. The DNA of the CDR3 is TGTGCCACCAGTCGGGGTTATGAAGAGACCCAGTACTTC. This translates into CATSRGYEETQYF.

This clonotype was counted many times. The V and J genes are TRBV12-3 or TRBV12-4 and TRBJ2-2; D unresolved. This CDR3 spans 12 amino acids. V was shortened by 8 bases and J by 0 bases, with 4 bases between the two germline ends. CDR3 coding DNA: TGTGCCAGCTCAGCGAACACCGGGGAGCTGTTTTTT. Its protein is CASSANTGELFF.

The genes are TRBV6-1 and TRBJ2-5, with D perhaps given as TRBD1 or TRBD2 (5 bases each). The ends were cut back, 5 bases at V and 1 base at J, with 11 bases in the middle. CDR3 length: 14 residues. Germline CDR1 MNHNS, CDR2 SASEGT. This chain's CDR3 is CASSRGWGQETQYF. The CDR3 nucleotides are TGTGCCAGCAGTCGGGGCTGGGGCCAAGAGACCCAGTACTTC.

The genes are TRBV2 and TRBJ1-5; TRBD1 is a possible D gene (5 bases). The V and J ends lost 0 bases and 10 bases respectively, with 25 bases between them. Per the germline V gene, CDR1 is SNHLY and CDR2 is FYNNEI. This CDR3 spans 18 amino acids. The CDR3 sequence: CASSEALLRPGPISPQHF. CDR3 DNA sequence: TGTGCCAGCAGTGAAGCGCTTCTGAGGCCGGGACCGATCTCTCCCCAGCATTTT.

Remarks on this clonotype: One base away lies a much larger clone, so this may be a sequencing read error. The gene calls are TRBV6-4 and TRBJ2-7; no reliable D call. This CDR3 is 17 amino acids long. The germline V gene has CDR1 MRHNA and CDR2 SNTAGT. The CDR3 DNA reads as TGTGCCGGCAGTTCTACCCCTGGCGGCGATTGGTCCTACGAGCAGTACTTC. It specifies CAGSSTPGGDWSYEQYF.

The chain joins TRBV6-2 or TRBV6-3 to TRBJ2-4, with D tentatively TRBD1 or TRBD2 (5 bases each). Germline CDR1 MNHEY, CDR2 SVGEGT. This CDR3 spans 13 amino acids. V shed 3 bases and J shed 9 bases, with 12 bases lying between them. CDR3 loop: CASSYAGTGIQYF. CDR3 DNA: TGTGCCAGCAGTTATGCCGGGACGGGCATTCAGTACTTC.